This T cell receptor (beta chain) was observed in a study of tumor-infiltrating lymphocytes in primary liver carcinoma. General study results and limits: Found in all five tumor regions were only about 7-25% of top clones.

Without any cell sorting, roughly 20-33 mg of bulk tissue yielded co-extracted RNA and DNA. The patients lived with chronic HBV infection and had not yet received any treatment. The input was around 500 ng total RNA; TCR beta cDNA was made from it with a constant-region primer. Three nested multiplex PCR rounds, a slightly modified ARM-PCR, produced the libraries for TCR beta. TRBV1-TRBV30 forward primers and a C-beta reverse primer were used in the first two PCR rounds, which each ran for approximately 11 cycles. TCRdb passed the multiplex PCR reads through MiXCR, listing each CDR3 protein once. In the table there are over 95,000 distinct CDR3 sequences, about 70% of which are singletons. Turning to this clonotype: No antigen is known for it.

CDR3 length: 15 residues. The germline CDR1 and CDR2 sequences are LNHDA and SQIVND (reference sequence). J lost 2 bases, V lost 9 bases, and 13 bases had no gene match. This sequence originates from a woman aged 55-75 years with primary liver carcinoma and hepatitis B virus infection. This chain joins TRBV19 and TRBJ2-7; 7 bases map to TRBD2. Sequencing input: liver tumor tissue from sampling region 5. Sample subset: tumor region T5, tumor centre. CDR3 coding DNA: TGTGCCAGCAGACTTGCTGGGGGGGAAACCTACGAGCAGTACTTC. Protein product: CASRLAGGETYEQYF.